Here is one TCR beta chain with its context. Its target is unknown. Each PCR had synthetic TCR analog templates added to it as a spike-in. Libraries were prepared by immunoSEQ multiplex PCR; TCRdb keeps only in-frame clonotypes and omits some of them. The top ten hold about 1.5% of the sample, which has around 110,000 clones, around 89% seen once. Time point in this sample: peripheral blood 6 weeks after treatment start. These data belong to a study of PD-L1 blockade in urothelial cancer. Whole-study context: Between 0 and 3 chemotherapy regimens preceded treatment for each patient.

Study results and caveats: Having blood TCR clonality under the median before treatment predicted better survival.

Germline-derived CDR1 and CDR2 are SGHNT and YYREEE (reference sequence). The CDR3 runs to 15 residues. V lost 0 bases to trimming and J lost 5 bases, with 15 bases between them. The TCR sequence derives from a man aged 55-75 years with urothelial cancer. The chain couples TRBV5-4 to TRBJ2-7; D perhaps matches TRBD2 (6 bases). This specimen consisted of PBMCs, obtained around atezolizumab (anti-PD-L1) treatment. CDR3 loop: CASSLGPRGGDEQYF. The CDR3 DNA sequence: TGTGCCAGCAGCTTGGGACCGCGGGGCGGGGACGAGCAGTACTTC.